Described below is a single T cell receptor (beta chain) sequence and its context. This clone has a handful of counts. The target of this receptor is not known. One end of the junction varies from germline; a read error may be responsible. The cohort was made up of around 720 healthy bone marrow donors. Cohort members were all nominally healthy when sampled, although unrecorded immune exposures were likely present. The donor tested CMV seropositive and was one of the 289 seropositive cohort members. A peripheral blood sample was provided by each donor, and peripheral blood mononuclear cells were used for TCR beta sequencing. The Qiagen DNeasy Blood Extraction Kit was used to extract genomic DNA from the blood cell samples. Libraries were constructed by the immunoSEQ multiplex PCR assay. A mixture of 60 forward primers for TCR Vbeta segments and 13 reverse primers for TCR Jbeta segments was used in the multiplex PCR. The CDR3 region of rearranged TCR beta genes was amplified from genomic DNA by a multiplex PCR assay. On the Illumina HiSeq System, the amplified TCR beta libraries were sequenced as 87-base-pair reads. In the original analysis: A later analysis counted around 72 million unique TCR beta chains across the 550 to 800 repertoires, and about 10 million of these chains were shared by at least two donors. To remove PCR and sequencing errors, raw reads were error-corrected and collapsed into unique sequences using a nearest-neighbor algorithm that merged closely related sequences. To assign V, D and J gene segments, CDR3 sequences were aligned to IMGT reference sequences. For a sequence to be retained, at least a six-nucleotide match to both a V gene segment and a J gene segment was required. Rearrangements were classified as productive when the CDR3 lacked stop codons and remained in frame with V and J, and all other rearrangements were classified as non-productive. CDR3 was defined by IMGT convention, running from the second conserved V-encoded cysteine to the conserved J-encoded phenylalanine. Sequences without an unambiguous match to a single V gene segment were excluded from the earlier analysis of 587 of the donors. In an earlier analysis of a few hundred of the donors, V segments were called functional above 56.7% productive rearrangements and were called segregating when the between-donor standard deviation exceeded 5%. A statistical classification framework was developed to diagnose cytomegalovirus status using the catalog of TCR beta chain sequences. V and J gene assignment, in a later analysis, came from comparing TCR nucleotide sequences with IMGT/GENE-DB human TR gene sequences. The TCRdist pipeline was used in a later analysis to assign CDR3 sequences and most-parsimonious VDJ recombination scenarios. In a later analysis, each TCR beta chain was defined by its CDR3 amino acid sequence together with its V-gene family, and reads lacking a unique V-gene family were excluded. In a later analysis, 450 to 600 highly shared, low-generation-probability nucleotide sequences were removed to address suspected cross-contamination and a sequencing artifact. A later analysis calculated a clonal expansion index for each public chain from normalized within-repertoire ranks of inferred template counts. In a later analysis, generation probabilities were computed using a VDJ recombination model fitted to out-of-frame rearrangements, and the results were checked against IGoR. In a later analysis, TCR-TCR, TCR-HLA and TCR-CMV co-occurrence was scored with hypergeometric tests, and a repertoire-size bias correction was applied to TCR pairs. In a later analysis, false discovery rates were estimated by permuting HLA or CMV assignments 20 times. In a later analysis, co-occurring TCRs were grouped using DBSCAN, with TCRdist sequence similarity added in when clustering inside HLA-allele-positive subsets. Repertoires with fewer than 30,000 or more than 120,000 public chains were left out of co-occurrence clustering, as were five repertoires with anomalous nucleotide sharing. TCRdb provides this immuneACCESS table in a form limited to in-frame rearrangements. Some clones are lacking; in checked studies, under half of them reflect an unresolved V gene, and why the rest are absent is not known. The V and J calls and the clone size are those of that table, but D and trimming were determined from the DNA. Counted in this sample were approximately 99,000 clones; around 81% of them appeared once. Together, the top ten hold around 5.2% of the sample.

These data belong to a study of cytomegalovirus exposure and HLA in healthy donors (dated 2017 in TCRdb). Regarding the research as a whole: An earlier analysis of roughly 630 of the donors reported more than 250 Gb of sequence data and around 120 million unique TCR beta sequences from 150 million to 200 million T cells. About 280 gigabases of sequencing data and 78 million or so unique TCR sequences were included in an early release covering 550 to 650 HLA-typed donors. Of the 300 to 450 genotyped donors, approximately 82% fell in the genetic ancestry cluster associated with self-reported Caucasian donors. The study was designed to test whether signatures of past pathogen exposure could be identified by cataloging public T cell receptors. The T cell repertoires of 666 subjects were profiled by immunosequencing and related to cytomegalovirus serostatus. Along with the 666-subject first cohort, a separate validation cohort of more than 90 different subjects was used. To predict cytomegalovirus infection status, the study combined high-throughput TCR immunosequencing, statistical association of individual TCRs with disease status, and machine learning. In a later analysis, previously published TCR beta repertoires from about 670 donors were re-analyzed and high-resolution HLA genotyping was added so that TCR occurrence patterns could be studied. In the later analysis, no new phenotypic data were used to find candidate immune exposures; instead, reliance was placed on TCR beta sequences and their occurrence across donors. In an earlier analysis of 500 to 650 of the donors, high-throughput TCR beta sequencing was used to judge whether each TCR beta V gene segment behaved as functional or pseudogenic. Alongside the repertoire data, information on donor age, sex, ethnicity and CMV serostatus was compiled. Genome-wide SNP genotypes for about 65% of the 666 donors were used in a later genetic analysis, which treated that subset as a discovery cohort. Every repertoire in the discovery cohort had been generated on one and the same sequencing platform. Both class I and class II loci were covered by HLA typing, at four-digit resolution. The number of donors typed differed by locus, with about 629-640 for A, B, C, DRB1 and DQB1, about 500 for DQA1, 600 to 610 for DPA1, and roughly 450 for DPB1. Four or five DR-DQ haplotypes were treated as single units for association and clustering because of strong linkage in the cohort. Among under 450 genotyped donors of the cohort, an average of around 240,000 unique TCR beta nucleotide sequences were sequenced per donor, roughly a sixth of them non-productive.

General findings and caveats noted by the study authors: An association between a missense DCLRE1C variant and V-gene and J-gene trimming of TCR beta chains was found in a later genetic analysis and replicated in an independent cohort. According to a later genetic analysis, donors in an Asian-associated ancestry cluster had fewer N-insertions in productive TCRs than the roughly 700-donor mean. Specific HLA alleles were associated with 18,000 or so TCR beta sequences at a false discovery rate of 0.05 in a later analysis. The presence/absence analyses assumed that sequencing depth was roughly uniform across donors, and that assumption may not be true. In a later analysis, most CMV-associated TCR beta chains were found to appear HLA-restricted, with HLA associations seemingly driven largely by CMV exposure. It was suggested by the authors that the approach could potentially be generalized to other disease states and immunological phenotypes. In this cohort, only TCR beta chains were sequenced, and detectable features were limited by the absence of alpha or paired-chain data. Because HLA typing was unavailable for some donors at each locus, only the typed subset was used in association tests. Linkage disequilibrium might explain the correlated functional status among segregating V segments, but an unknown experimental factor could not be excluded. A further reported finding was that TCR beta sequences accurately predicted the HLA-A and HLA-B alleles for most subjects in the first cohort. The only immune exposure information available for the cohort was CMV serostatus. According to a later analysis, parvovirus B19, influenza, CMV and Epstein-Barr virus appeared linked to several top co-occurrence clusters. An earlier analysis of approximately 590 of the donors showed that most TCR beta V segments appeared in productive rearrangements either about 87% or about 30% of the time, which broadly matched IMGT annotations. Because counts were too low, some 16 rarely observed V segments, including chromosome 9 orphons, were excluded from the earlier analysis of 587 of the donors. According to a later analysis, TCR association rates differed among HLA loci, with DRB1 alleles showing the most associated TCRs and HLA-C alleles showing the fewest. When HLA alleles, especially DR and DQ, strongly co-occurred, attributing TCR associations to individual alleles was difficult. A cluster of highly shared sequence variants was judged likely to be a technical artifact of the sequencing pipeline. While some public TCRs were present in many individuals, most TCR sequences turned up only very rarely across donors. The study listed approximately 150 TCR beta chains as associated with cytomegalovirus. The classifier was reported to diagnose cytomegalovirus status with high specificity and sensitivity in both the original and validation cohorts. A few of the identified cytomegalovirus-associated TCR beta chains were confirmed in vitro to be specific for cytomegalovirus antigens. In a later analysis, HLA-associated TCR beta chains showed more clonal expansion and lower generation probabilities than non-associated chains that were equally common.

This clonotype was obtained from a man aged 40-49 years in good health and CMV-seropositive. The sample was PBMCs.

CDR3 protein: CSSSLGFDSSGNTIYF. The nucleotide sequence is TGTTCCAGCAGCTTAGGTTTCGACAGCTCTGGAAACACCATATATTTT. In this chain, TRBV7-9 is recombined with TRBJ1-3; perhaps TRBD1 is the D gene, with 5 bases matching. Including the terminal cysteine and phenylalanine, the CDR3 comprises 16 residues. Of the read, only the CDR3 DNA is kept; its 48 bases are in frame from base 1. The germline V gene (reference sequence) sets CDR1 to SEHNR and CDR2 to FQNEAQ.